The source of this T cell receptor beta chain is a study of monozygotic twins with inflammatory bowel disease. Nested PCRs (about 15 and 9 cycles, two total) were applied to TCRalpha and TCRbeta cDNA. TCRdb re-called the 5' RACE reads; every CDR3 protein appears as one record, without DNA. Its table records around 380,000 distinct CDR3 sequences. Study results and caveats: No distinction between different T cell subtypes was possible.

Note on this clonotype: Antigen: not known.

CDR3 length: 13 residues. Germline CDR1 LGHDT, CDR2 YNNKEL (reference sequence). What was sequenced was blood. The chain combines TRBV3-1 with TRBJ2-5; the TCRdb D gene call, TRBD2, has no DNA to confirm it. The origin of this receptor is a human donor with ulcerative colitis or Crohn's disease, or a healthy co-twin of an affected twin (not recorded which). CDR3 in amino acids: CASSRLAEETQYF.